This T cell receptor beta chain was captured by sequencing in a study of human T cells and chemical hapten exposure. In the study overall: Patients got weekly scalp diphenylcyclopropenone doses over the roughly 24-week study. General study results and limits: Given that the donors had alopecia, their immune response may differ from that seen in healthy people.

There are a few counts of this clonotype. What it binds is not known. As to time point: patch test 3, about 24 weeks after DPC sensitization. Treatment defined: therapeutic diphenylcyclopropenone sensitization with weekly scalp DPC. TCRdb redid the calling of the RACE reads with MiXCR, one entry per CDR3 protein. The table lists about 190,000 distinct CDR3 sequences, 24% of them singletons. The TCR sequence derives from a woman in her forties with alopecia areata. Some clones in this sample may be carry-over from other donors' samples. The sequencing here drew on whole blood, taken in connection with sensitization to the hapten diphenylcyclopropenone (DPC).

CDR3 residues: CASSVGTAGETQYF. In DNA, the CDR3 is TGTGCCAGCTCAGTCGGGACCGCGGGGGAGACCCAGTACTTC. The chain couples TRBV18 to TRBJ2-5; a weak D match, TRBD2 (6 bases). Looked up from germline, CDR1 is KGHSH and CDR2 is LQKENI. The CDR3 spans 14 residues. Trimming removed 5 bases from V and 5 bases from J, with 15 bases in between.